These T cell receptor beta chains were read from a single sample in a study of early T cells in non-severe SARS-CoV-2 infection. TCRdb recomputed calls from the 5' RACE reads with MiXCR, one row per CDR3 protein. The sample records around 60,000 distinct CDR3 sequences, 9.5% to 15% being singletons. Sequenced input: whole blood. The receptors were gathered from an adult who was a healthcare worker with PCR-confirmed SARS-CoV-2 infection or an uninfected control (not recorded which). CDR3s leave out the opening cysteine and the closing phenylalanine or tryptophan. D genes are given only for firm matches. Clone size is shown for a subset of rows, as once, few, many or a class of expanded clone.

>-|TRBJ2-7|TRBV12-3/TRBV12-4|many
ASTDGYRSYEQY
>TRBD2|TRBJ2-3|TRBV7-8|many
ASTVGLAGGPTSTDTQY
>-|TRBJ1-5|TRBV9|-
ASSEDGEWPQH
>-|TRBJ2-7|TRBV7-2|many
ASSLRGTIYEQH
>-|TRBJ2-1|TRBV7-9|many
ASSFGTYNEQF
>-|TRBJ2-7|TRBV5-1|-
ASSLAGQTTYEQY
>TRBD1|TRBJ2-7|TRBV9|-
ASSVVAGQGNEQY
>TRBD1|TRBJ2-7|TRBV28|few
ASSLVQGANDEQY
>-|TRBJ2-3|TRBV20-1|many
SARDRDWGDTQY
>TRBD2|TRBJ2-1|TRBV19|-
ASSILSGDEQF
>-|TRBJ1-1|TRBV3-1|few
ASSQTTEYSEAF
>-|TRBJ2-6|TRBV5-8|-
ASSSRARGTST
>TRBD2|TRBJ2-1|TRBV2|many
ASSEFGLAGNEQF
>-|TRBJ2-3|TRBV7-8|-
ASSLAGALTDTQY
>TRBD1|TRBJ2-1|TRBV7-8|-
ASSNRTGGMEQF
>-|TRBJ1-2|TRBV20-1|many
SAKDWEDNGYT
>-|TRBJ2-7|TRBV5-4|many
ASGTLEQY
>TRBD2|TRBJ2-5|TRBV6-1|-
ATWTSGPGTQY
>-|TRBJ2-2|TRBV19|many
ASSIDGSRRSGELF
>-|TRBJ2-7|TRBV4-1|many
ASSHSGYEQY
>-|TRBJ2-7|TRBV9|few
ASSRSLEYEQY
>TRBD2|TRBJ2-4|TRBV20-1|few
SAYKKRGGNIQY
>-|TRBJ2-3|TRBV7-2|few
ASSAGLITDTQY
>-|TRBJ2-3|TRBV19|few
ASDWGISSTDTQY
>TRBD1|TRBJ1-1|TRBV20-1|-
STNRGMNTEAF
>-|TRBJ1-1|TRBV14|many
ASSQSGRNTEAF
>-|TRBJ2-1|TRBV11-2|few
ASSLGTENEQF
>-|TRBJ1-6|TRBV20-1|few
SAQSDRNNSPLH
>-|TRBJ2-3|TRBV4-1|-
ASSPRDSMTTDTQY
>-|TRBJ1-1|TRBV7-9|many
ASSLEPWNGITEAF
>TRBD2|TRBJ2-6|TRBV5-1|many
ASSHQSGGFGANVLT
>TRBD2|TRBJ2-2|TRBV4-3|many
ASSQDALAGDSTGELF
>-|TRBJ2-6|TRBV6-5|-
ASSAGSGANVLT
>-|TRBJ2-2|TRBV4-1|few
ASSQDITGELF
>-|TRBJ2-3|TRBV7-9|many
ASRGDTQY
>-|TRBJ2-3|TRBV5-4|few
ASSWDGGDTQY
>-|TRBJ1-2|TRBV2|-
ASSDAQNYGYT
>-|TRBJ1-1|TRBV20-1|few
SAREERVAF
>-|TRBJ1-2|TRBV7-3|many
ASSSGPANGYT